One sample yielded the 10 T cell receptor beta chains listed below, sequenced in a study of T cell repertoires in cytomegalovirus infection. In TCRdb, the reads were re-called with MiXCR into one record per CDR3 protein. The data contain 110,000 to 150,000 distinct CDR3 sequences, around 30% of them singletons. What these receptors recognize is not known. Sequences were derived from CD8+ T cells from cultured PBMCs, sampled from culture after CMV antigen stimulation. The origin of the receptors is a human donor in good health (CMV status not recorded). Some clones in this sample may be carry-over from other donors' samples.

CDR3 nucleotide sequence: TGTGCCGCGGGGAATAGGGACTATGGCTACACCTTC. Its protein product is CAAGNRDYGYTF. The gene calls are TRBV7-9 and TRBJ1-2, with D unresolved. Per germline, CDR1 SEHNR and CDR2 FQNEAQ (reference sequence). The CDR3 has 12 residues. The V and J ends lost 11 bases and 3 bases respectively, with 13 bases between them.

The rearrangement joins TRBV7-9 to TRBJ1-2, with TRBD1 identical over 11 bases. The V gene end was trimmed by 5 bases and the J gene end by 1 base; junction bases not matched to a gene: 6. Germline V gene data show CDR1 as SEHNR and CDR2 as FQNEAQ (reference sequence). CDR3 length: 16 residues. CDR3 sequence (DNA): TGTGCCAGCAGCCGCGGGACAGGGGGGATTAACTATGGCTACACCTTC. Encoded protein: CASSRGTGGINYGYTF.

In regard to this clonotype: A much more abundant neighbour one base away suggests this may be a read error. V gene TRBV27 combines with J gene TRBJ2-7; TRBD1 is a possible D gene (6 bases). The CDR3 sequence is 14 residues long. The V and J ends lost 7 bases and 5 bases respectively, with 18 bases between them. Per germline, CDR1 MNHEY and CDR2 SMNVEV (reference sequence). The CDR3 coding sequence is TGTGCCAGCACCCAAGGGGCAGGGGCCCACGAGCAGTACTTC. It specifies CASTQGAGAHEQYF.

This chain links TRBV29-1 with TRBJ1-1; D gene ambiguous. The germline CDR1 and CDR2 sequences are SQVTM and ANQGSEA. V lost 4 bases and J 8 bases, leaving 8 bases between the germline ends. The CDR3 loop spans 10 amino acids. CDR3 loop: CSVAGPEAFF. DNA of the CDR3: TGCAGCGTTGCAGGACCCGAAGCTTTCTTT.

Concerning this clonotype: With a much larger clone just one base away, this may be a read error. This rearrangement joins TRBV12-3 or TRBV12-4 to TRBJ1-5; the D is unclear. CDR3 length: 14 residues. The DNA of the CDR3 is TGTGCCAGCAGTCTGGGATCAGGCAATCAGCCCCGGCATTTT. Translated: CASSLGSGNQPRHF.

The sample holds a few counts of this clonotype. The rearrangement links TRBV12-3 or TRBV12-4 to TRBJ1-1; maybe TRBD1 (5 bases). The CDR3 consists of 13 residues. V shed 5 bases and J shed 7 bases, with 14 bases lying between them. The CDR3 reads CASSPRQSLEAFF. The CDR3 DNA follows: TGTGCCAGCAGTCCGCGACAGAGTCTTGAAGCTTTCTTT.

This clonotype came up once. One junction end disagrees with the germline gene, perhaps due to a read error. This sequence joins TRBV11-2 and TRBJ2-5; TRBD2 aligns across 10 bases. The CDR3 is 16 amino acids. Germline lookup yields CDR1 SGHAT and CDR2 FQNNGV. The CDR3 coding sequence is TGTGTCAGCAGCTTAGGACCTAGCGGGGGAGGTGAGACCCAGTACTTC. Its protein is CVSSLGPSGGGETQYF.

This clonotype was recorded once. The chain has TRBV7-2 and TRBJ2-5; TRBD1 aligns across 8 bases. This CDR3 is built from 17 residues. Germline loops: CDR1 SGHTA, CDR2 FQGNSA. V was clipped by 2 bases and J by 5 bases; unmatched bases: 13. The DNA of the CDR3 is TGTGCCAGCAGCTTATGGACAGGGTATCGAGTCTCGGAGACCCAGTACTTC. This translates into CASSLWTGYRVSETQYF.

In this sample, this clonotype turned up many times. This rearrangement joins TRBV4-1 to TRBJ1-1; 7 nucleotides agree with TRBD1. The CDR3 has 14 amino acids. V lost 0 bases, J lost 5 bases, and 3 bases stayed unmatched. Germline CDR1 is MGHRA and CDR2 is YSYEKL. CDR3 coding DNA: TGCGCCAGCAGCCAAGACAGGGGGGGGACTGAAGCTTTCTTT. This translates into CASSQDRGGTEAFF.

As to this clonotype: The junction and the germline gene differ at one end; a read error may be behind it. The genes are TRBV4-1 and TRBJ2-7, with D tentatively TRBD2 (5 bases). The CDR3 has 16 residues. CDR1 and CDR2 from the germline V gene are MGHRA and YSYEKL. The CDR3: CASSQEAVSGSYEQYF. CDR3 bases: TGTGCCAGCAGCCAAGAGGCCGTCAGCGGCTCCTACGAGCAGTACTTC.